This T cell receptor (beta chain) was profiled in a study of T cell responses to AZD1222 COVID-19 vaccine. Study-level background: Second-dose intervals of approximately 4 or approximately 12 weeks were pooled.

On this clone itself: Its antigen remains unknown.

Data came from immunoSEQ multiplex PCR; TCRdb stores just in-frame clones and leaves some out. The sample holds about 130,000 clones; approximately 84% are singletons and the top ten take around 22%. The CDR3 runs 17 residues. V was clipped by 6 bases and J by 2 bases; unmatched bases: 13. The germline CDR1 and CDR2 sequences are MGHDK and SYGVNS. Whole-study results and caveats: Repertoire sampling occurred only after the peak T cell response. Increases in Spike-specific TCR breadth and depth were seen after two AZD1222 doses. Only a handful of individuals given AZD1222 were seropositive at baseline.

The sample consisted of peripheral blood, taken on day 0 of AZD1222 vaccination. The chain carries TRBV25-1 and TRBJ2-3, with TRBD1 matching over 8 bases. This receptor was obtained from an adult in good health. The CDR3: CASSEPGQVFFTDTQYF. The CDR3 region has the DNA TGTGCCAGCAGCGAACCGGGACAGGTATTCTTCACAGATACGCAGTATTTT. The variable domain in full, with the rest retrieved from reference TRBV25-1 and TRBJ2-3, is EADIYQTPRYLVIGTGKKITLECSQTMGHDKMYWYQQDPGMELHLIHYSYGVNSTEKGDLSSESTVSRIRTEHFPLTLESARPSHTSQYLCASSEPGQVFFTDTQYFGPGTRLTVL.